The 8 T cell receptor beta chains presented below share a single source sample, sequenced in a study of T cell responses to AZD1222 COVID-19 vaccine. Data came from immunoSEQ multiplex PCR; TCRdb stores just in-frame clones and leaves some out. The repertoire holds some 140,000 clones, with roughly 88% as singletons. The source material was peripheral blood, sampled 28 days after the second AZD1222 dose. The receptor set was obtained from an adult who received the AZD1222 COVID-19 vaccine.

This chain connects TRBV9 to TRBJ1-1; no reliable D call. Germline V gene lookup returns CDR1 SGDLS and CDR2 YYNGEE. This CDR3 has 14 residues. Trimming left V 3 bases short and J 1 base short, with 10 bases between. The CDR3: CASSEPAENTEAFF. The CDR3 DNA reads as TGTGCCAGCAGCGAGCCGGCGGAGAACACTGAAGCTTTCTTT.

This clone turned up a few times. The rearrangement joins TRBV11-1 to TRBJ1-1; D ambiguous. V lost 5 bases and J 5 bases, leaving 18 bases between the germline ends. Germline V lookup: CDR1 SGHAT, CDR2 FQDESV (reference sequence). The CDR3 is made up of 15 amino acids. The CDR3 DNA reads as TGTGCCAGCAGCCCTCAAGGCCCAAGGGAGACTGAAGCTTTCTTT. Translating gives CASSPQGPRETEAFF.

This rearrangement joins TRBV7-8 to TRBJ2-3; D may correspond to TRBD1 or TRBD2 (5 bases each). V gave up 7 bases and J gave up 6 bases, with 17 bases separating them. The CDR3 has 14 residues. Germline CDR1 is SGHVS and CDR2 is FQNEAQ. The CDR3 DNA reads TGTGCCAGCACTATACTAGGGGTTTGGGATACGCAGTATTTT. It translates to CASTILGVWDTQYF.

This clone was counted once. DNA of the CDR3: TGCGCCAGCAGCTTGGAGCCCAGGAACACTGAAGCTTTCTTT. It is translated as CASSLEPRNTEAFF. V and J are TRBV5-1 and TRBJ1-1; D not resolved. The germline gives CDR1 SGHRS, CDR2 YFSETQ. Trimming removed 0 bases from V and 1 base from J, with 7 bases in between. CDR3 length: 14 residues. Full variable domain (remainder filled in from reference TRBV5-1 and TRBJ1-1): KAGVTQTPRYLIKTRGQQVTLSCSPISGHRSVSWYQQTPGQGLQFLFEYFSETQRNKGNFPGRFSGRQFSNSRSEMNVSTLELGDSALYLCASSLEPRNTEAFFGQGTRLTVV.

Only a few counts were recorded for this clone. The V call is TRBV2, the J call TRBJ1-6; 11 bases are shared with TRBD1. Germline V CDR1 and CDR2: SNHLY, FYNNEI. The J segment lost 9 bases and the V segment lost 6 bases, leaving 1 base of the junction unmatched. The CDR3 has 13 residues. The CDR3 sequence: CASRGQGGSPLHF. The CDR3 DNA reads TGTGCCAGCAGGGGACAGGGGGGTTCACCCCTCCACTTT.

This clone was counted a single time. The chain carries TRBV5-6 and TRBJ1-2; D is undetermined. The V and J ends lost 4 bases and 2 bases respectively, with 9 bases between them. The CDR3 extends over 13 amino acids. The germline V gene encodes CDR1 SGHDT and CDR2 YYEEEE. CDR3 in DNA: TGTGCCAGCAGCGTGACCGAGAACTATGGCTACACCTTC. This translates into CASSVTENYGYTF.

The V gene is TRBV15, the J gene TRBJ2-7, with TRBD1 matching over 7 bases. Germline values: CDR1 LNHNV, CDR2 YYDKDF (reference sequence). Unmatched junction bases numbered 10, after V lost 5 bases and J lost 3 bases. The CDR3 is 15 residues long. The DNA of the CDR3 is TGTGCCACCAGCCCGACAGGGACGCAAGACTACGAGCAGTACTTC. Translated: CATSPTGTQDYEQYF.

The rearrangement uses TRBV18 and TRBJ1-6, with TRBD1 matching over 8 bases. This CDR3 has 15 amino acids. The germline V gene has CDR1 KGHSH and CDR2 LQKENI. After removal of 1 base from V and 8 bases from J, the junction contained 4 bases not matched to a gene. CDR3 residues: CASSPRTGGDSPLHF. In nucleotides, the CDR3 is TGTGCCAGCTCACCACGAACAGGGGGTGATTCACCCCTCCACTTT.